These 18 T cell receptor beta chains originate from one sample sequenced in a study of regulatory T cells in long-lasting Graves disease. Regarding time point: newly diagnosed GD, antithyroid drugs for less than 3 months. From RNA extracted from PBMCs, the TCR library was made. Construction of TCR beta libraries relied on iRepertoire HTBI primers and on Arm-PCR targeting CDR3 regions. TCRdb re-analysed the multiplex PCR reads in MiXCR, keeping a single row per CDR3 protein. The table includes about 220,000 distinct CDR3 sequences, approximately 20% detected once. Sequencing used peripheral blood mononuclear cells (PBMCs), obtained at new diagnosis, from a patient treated with antithyroid drugs. Receptors originate from a female donor with Graves disease.

This clonotype was seen at least ten times. The chain employs TRBV30 and TRBJ1-1; no clear D gene. Trimming pared 3 bases from V and 5 bases from J, leaving 10 bases between. Germline CDR1 reads GTSNPN; CDR2 reads SVGIG (reference sequence). CDR3 length: 12 residues. The CDR3 here is CAWREPGTEAFF. The CDR3 bases are TGTGCCTGGAGGGAGCCGGGGACTGAAGCTTTCTTT.

As for this clonotype: At one end, the junction sequence differs from germline, possibly due to a read error. V is TRBV20-1 and J is TRBJ1-6; D is unclear. Germline V gene sequence: CDR1 DFQATT, CDR2 SNEGSKA (reference sequence). The CDR3 is 15 residues long. CDR3 region: CSAPDGSSYNSPLHF. The CDR3, as DNA: TGCAGTGCCCCTGACGGGAGCTCCTATAATTCACCCCTACACTTT.

This clonotype was picked up many times. The chain has TRBV3-1 and TRBJ2-3; weak D call: TRBD2 (6 bases). V was cut by 0 bases and J by 6 bases, with 22 bases left in between. The CDR3 consists of 18 residues. CDR1 and CDR2 from the germline V gene are LGHDT and YNNKEL (reference sequence). Here the CDR3 DNA reads TGTGCCAGCAGCCAAGATCCCTCCAGCGGACTACCCGGGGATACGCAGTATTTT. Translating it yields CASSQDPSSGLPGDTQYF.

This clonotype was counted ten times or more. This chain links TRBV7-2 with TRBJ2-7; D uncertain. The germline V gene has CDR1 SGHTA and CDR2 FQGNSA. V shed 5 bases and J shed 2 bases, with 22 bases lying between them. The CDR3 totals 17 residues. Written as DNA, the CDR3 is TGTGCCAGCAGCCTAAGGCCCACTTTAACGCTCCCCTACGAGCAGTACTTC. It encodes CASSLRPTLTLPYEQYF.

This clonotype has a count of ten or more. This rearrangement joins TRBV2 to TRBJ2-5; TRBD1 matches at 8 bases. This CDR3 contains 15 residues. Germline CDR1 SNHLY, CDR2 FYNNEI. With V trimmed by 6 bases and J by 4 bases, 10 bases remained unmatched. CDR3 loop: CASSAGTGKGETQYF. As DNA, the CDR3 is TGTGCCAGCAGCGCCGGGACAGGAAAGGGAGAGACCCAGTACTTC.

The chain combines TRBV29-1 with TRBJ2-1; TRBD1 is a possible D gene (8 bases). The CDR3 sequence is 19 residues long. The ends were cut back, 8 bases at V and 0 bases at J, with 29 bases in the middle. CDR1 and CDR2 from the germline V gene are SQVTM and ANQGSEA. The CDR3 coding sequence is TGCAGCTTATCGGCAGGGGGCGCGGGAGATACGGCCTCCTACAATGAGCAGTTCTTC. Translation: CSLSAGGAGDTASYNEQFF.

This clonotype was observed many times. The V and J genes are TRBV24-1 and TRBJ2-1, with D maybe TRBD2 (6 bases). CDR3 size: 15 residues. V lost 5 bases to trimming and J lost 3 bases, with 13 bases between them. Germline assignment: CDR1 KGHDR and CDR2 SFDVKD. The CDR3 loop reads CATSARELDYNEQFF. CDR3 nucleotides: TGTGCCACCAGTGCTCGGGAGTTGGACTACAATGAGCAGTTCTTC.

CDR3 DNA sequence: TGCAGTGCTAGAGGGGCAGGGGGCATTCAGCCCCAGCATTTT. Its translation: CSARGAGGIQPQHF. The rearrangement joins TRBV20-1 to TRBJ1-5, with 8 positions matching TRBD1. Germline V gene sequence: CDR1 DFQATT, CDR2 SNEGSKA (reference sequence). The ends lost 1 base at V and 6 bases at J; junction bases unmatched: 5. This CDR3 comprises 14 residues.

This clonotype was detected many times. The rearrangement uses TRBV2 and TRBJ1-2, with 7 bases aligning to TRBD1. Germline values: CDR1 SNHLY, CDR2 FYNNEI. J was trimmed by 5 bases and V by 5 bases; bases with no gene match: 8. The CDR3 is 14 residues long. This chain's CDR3 is CASSPDRAAYGYTF. The DNA for the CDR3 is TGTGCCAGCAGTCCCGACAGGGCGGCTTATGGCTACACCTTC.

This clonotype was counted many times. V gene TRBV18 combines with J gene TRBJ2-7; weak D call: TRBD1 (5 bases). The CDR3 totals 15 residues. The V gene lost 0 bases and the J gene lost 3 bases, with 12 bases spanning the gap. Germline CDR1 is KGHSH and CDR2 is LQKENI. In DNA form, the CDR3 reads TGTGCCAGCTCACCACCGGGGCGAGGAAACTACGAGCAGTACTTC. Translated, it gives CASSPPGRGNYEQYF. Using reference TRBV18 and TRBJ2-7 for the parts outside the CDR3, the full variable domain is NAGVMQNPRHLVRRRGQEARLRCSPMKGHSHVYWYRQLPEEGLKFMVYLQKENIIDESGMPKERFSAEFPKEGPSILRIQQVVRGDSAAYFCASSPPGRGNYEQYFGPGTRLTVT.

This clonotype was recorded many times. The chain combines TRBV11-2 with TRBJ2-7; D gene ambiguous. V lost 0 bases, J lost 9 bases, and 15 bases lay in between. The germline V gene has CDR1 SGHAT and CDR2 FQNNGV. This CDR3 has 14 residues. The DNA of the CDR3 is TGTGCCAGCAGCTTAGAGGTTGCGCGGTCCTTGCAGTACTTC. It is translated as CASSLEVARSLQYF.

Details on this clonotype: This could be a read error, since a much larger clone is one nucleotide away. The CDR3: CAWSVRRGQDYTF. The CDR3 DNA reads as TGTGCCTGGAGTGTACGCAGGGGGCAGGACTACACCTTC. The V call is TRBV30, the J call TRBJ1-2, with TRBD1 matching 8 bases. V shed 0 bases and J 10 bases; nucleotides not matched to a gene: 7. CDR1 and CDR2 (germline): GTSNPN, SVGIG (reference sequence). The CDR3 covers 13 residues.

This clonotype has a count of ten or more. The rearrangement links TRBV12-3 or TRBV12-4 to TRBJ1-5, with a tentative D call TRBD1 (5 bases). The V end was cut by 6 bases, the J end by 8 bases, with 20 bases between. The CDR3 is 15 residues long. The CDR3, as DNA: TGTGCCAGCAGCCCGGGGGAGGGGCCATCGGAGCCCCAGCATTTT. Amino acids: CASSPGEGPSEPQHF.

This clonotype was detected ten times or more. This chain joins TRBV14 and TRBJ2-7; no definite D call. The CDR3 sequence is 13 residues long. Germline lookup yields CDR1 SGHDN and CDR2 FVKESK. Trimming stripped 3 bases from V and 2 bases from J, with 8 bases between. CDR3 bases: TGTGCCAGCAGCCAGTACGGTACCTACGAGCAGTACTTC. It is translated as CASSQYGTYEQYF.

This clonotype was picked up many times. The CDR3 loop is CASSPRLAGANEQFF. CDR3 in DNA: TGTGCCAGCAGCCCCAGACTAGCGGGAGCGAATGAGCAGTTCTTC. This chain links TRBV14 with TRBJ2-1, with 12 nucleotides matching TRBD2. Per germline, CDR1 SGHDN and CDR2 FVKESK. The J segment lost 7 bases and the V segment lost 4 bases, leaving 5 bases of the junction unmatched. The CDR3 loop spans 15 amino acids.

This clonotype was counted many times. The V call is TRBV28, the J call TRBJ1-1; TRBD1 might be the D (6 bases). Trimming took off 5 bases at V and 4 bases at J, with 23 bases between the two ends. There are 17 residues in the CDR3. The germline gives CDR1 MDHEN, CDR2 SYDVKM. The CDR3 is CASSTTGIFIVGTEAFF. CDR3 DNA sequence: TGTGCCAGCAGTACTACAGGGATCTTTATTGTCGGCACTGAAGCTTTCTTT.

This clonotype showed up just a few times. The gene calls are TRBV6-5 and TRBJ2-5; D tentatively reads TRBD1 or TRBD2 (6 bases each). The CDR3 has 17 amino acids. The V gene lost 2 bases and the J gene lost 4 bases, with 20 bases spanning the gap. Germline V lookup: CDR1 MNHEY, CDR2 SVGAGI. The CDR3 protein is CASSYGAFGGRGETQYF. In DNA, the CDR3 is TGTGCCAGCAGTTACGGGGCTTTTGGGGGGCGAGGAGAGACCCAGTACTTC.

At least ten counts were recorded for this clonotype. The J gene is TRBJ2-1, the V gene TRBV30; D perhaps matches TRBD1 (5 bases). Trimming left V 0 bases short and J 4 bases short, with 16 bases between. Germline-derived CDR1 and CDR2 are GTSNPN and SVGIG (reference sequence). The length of the CDR3 is 16 residues. In DNA, the CDR3 is TGTGCCTGGAGTGTCTTAGGGGTCAACGATTACAATGAGCAGTTCTTC. This sequence encodes CAWSVLGVNDYNEQFF.